The entry below gives a single T cell receptor beta chain sequence along with its context. Its antigen is not known. Treatment reported: approximately nine-day PBMC culture with coronavirus spike peptide pools or control peptides (ViraFEST assay). The data stem from a study of vaccination and CD4 T cells after COVID-19. Background on the study: Nasal swab PCR had detected SARS-CoV-2 in convalescent patients, ten or so mild and one severe. At a median approximately 70 days (range 14 to 241) after dose two, post-vaccine samples were obtained. General study points: Researchers looked at relatively few convalescent patients and had no early post-infection timepoints.

The Oncomine TCR Beta short-read assay sequenced DNA from cultured CD4+ T cells. Using its own MiXCR run on the PCR reads, TCRdb lists one record per CDR3 protein. The profile shows 21,000 or so distinct CDR3 sequences, about 45% of them singletons. The CDR3 length is 16 residues. Germline V gene data show CDR1 as WNHNN and CDR2 as SYGVQD (reference sequence). Between the trimmed V and J ends, which lost 6 bases and 2 bases, there was a span of 16 bases. Source material: CD4+ T cells from blood, cultured in vitro. The origin of this receptor is a human donor who had recovered from COVID-19. This chain connects TRBV10-1 to TRBJ2-2, with D unclear. CDR3 sequence (DNA): TGCGCCAGCAGCCAGAACCCACACACAAACACCGGGGAGCTGTTTTTT. Translation: CASSQNPHTNTGELFF.